This T cell receptor beta chain appears in the sequencing data of a study of shared clonotypes between healthy human individuals. V dropped 5 bases and J dropped 6 bases, with 8 bases sitting between them. The CDR3 extends over 11 amino acids. CDR1 is MDHEN, CDR2 SYDVKM, per germline. The table came from immunoSEQ multiplex PCR; TCRdb's copy has only in-frame clones and leaves some out. Of some 2.3 million clones in the sample, 90% to 95% were seen once. This clonotype was obtained from a man younger than 35 in good health. Some clones in this sample may be carry-over from other donors' samples. Sequenced input: naive CD4+ T cells from PBMCs. This sample's subset: CD45RA+ positively selected. J is TRBJ2-7 and V is TRBV28, with no clear D. In nucleotides, the CDR3 is TGTGCCAGCAGTCCCCGGCGCGAGCAGTACTTC. Protein sequence: CASSPRREQYF.